This entry concerns a single T cell receptor (beta chain). At one of its ends the junction is not consistent with the germline gene, which may arise from a read error. Sampled blood was obtained at baseline, cycle 4 day 1, and cycle 7 day 1. The data were taken from a study of OX40 agonist ivuxolimab in advanced cancers. The CDR3 consists of 13 residues. CDR1 is SGHDT and CDR2 is YYEEEE in the germline V gene. Produced via immunoSEQ multiplex PCR; TCRdb's table is partial and in-frame only. The sample contains approximately 91,000 clones, about nine tenths of which appear only once. The chain has TRBV5-6 and TRBJ2-7, with D maybe TRBD2 (6 bases). The receptor was derived from an adult with an advanced solid tumor such as melanoma, head and neck, liver or kidney cancer. The sequencing here drew on CD4+ or CD8+ T cells sorted from blood, taken in a trial of the OX40 agonist ivuxolimab. CDR3 sequence: CASSLPLTGLMSF. In DNA form, the CDR3 reads TGTGCCAGCAGCTTGCCCCTAACTGGACTAATGTCCTTC.